A selection of T cell receptor beta chains follows, all from one sample in a study of shared clonotypes between healthy human individuals. Profiling relied on immunoSEQ multiplex PCR, and the TCRdb table lists in-frame clones only, not all of them. Here the sample spans over a million clones, about 98.5% being singletons. The sequenced sample was naive CD4+ T cells sorted from blood. These receptors were collected from a man aged 25 to 40 in good health. Each CDR3 is given with its conserved first and last residue. A D gene is named only where the DNA matches it firmly. Clone size appears in some rows only: once, few, many, or a class for an expanded clone.

V,size,D,J,CDR3,DNA
TRBV4-3,.,.,TRBJ2-3,CASSQVVSDTQYF,TGCGCCAGCAGCCAAGTTGTGTCGGATACGCAGTATTTT
TRBV10-3,.,TRBD2,TRBJ2-7,CAISSQREGQGRYEQYF,TGTGCCATCAGTTCGCAGCGGGAGGGCCAGGGCCGGTACGAGCAGTACTTC
TRBV11-2,.,.,TRBJ2-3,CASSLPAPAQYF,TGTGCCAGCAGCTTACCTGCCCCAGCGCAGTATTTT
TRBV7-9,.,TRBD2,TRBJ2-7,CASSLAGTSGEQYF,TGTGCCAGCAGCCTTGCCGGGACTAGCGGCGAGCAGTACTTC
TRBV2,.,TRBD2,TRBJ2-5,CASTGTSGRAETQYF,TGTGCCAGCACCGGGACTAGCGGGAGGGCGGAGACCCAGTACTTC
TRBV10-3,.,.,TRBJ2-3,CAISGVRPGAADTQYF,TGTGCCATCAGTGGGGTCCGGCCGGGAGCAGCAGATACGCAGTATTTT
TRBV9,few,.,TRBJ2-3,CASSVVTDTQYF,TGTGCCAGCAGCGTAGTGACAGATACGCAGTATTTT
TRBV6-1,.,TRBD1,TRBJ1-5,CASTVRDSYQPQHF,TGTGCCAGCACAGTACGGGACAGCTATCAGCCCCAGCATTTT
TRBV5-1,.,.,TRBJ1-2,CASTQAPDNYGYTF,TGCGCCAGCACTCAAGCCCCTGATAACTATGGCTACACCTTC
TRBV2,.,.,TRBJ2-7,CASGAGRSSYEQYF,TGTGCCAGCGGGGCGGGGCGAAGCTCCTACGAGCAGTACTTC
TRBV27,.,TRBD2,TRBJ2-2,CASRGEGLDTGELFF,TGTGCCAGCCGTGGGGAGGGGCTAGACACCGGGGAGCTGTTTTTT